This T cell receptor beta chain was profiled in a study of blood T cell repertoires in COVID-19. Study in general: The United States, Italy and Spain provided the acute and convalescent COVID-19 samples. In each case, the material was cDNA or gDNA derived from T cells, B-cell-depleted T cells, or PBMCs.

Study processing details: Counts of nucleated cells, estimated from reference gene primer amplification, were obtained. Assay: immunoSEQ multiplex PCR; the TCRdb copy retains only in-frame clones and omits some. The V and J calls and clone size come from that table; D and trimming were worked out from the DNA. The sample lists approximately 300,000 clones, around 87% seen once, with 1% in the top ten. Per germline, CDR1 GTSNPN and CDR2 SVGIG (reference sequence). The CDR3 loop spans 13 amino acids. Trimming took 2 bases from V and 7 from J; bases not matched to a gene: 4. The chain has TRBV30 and TRBJ1-5; 8 positions match TRBD1. The sequenced sample was peripheral blood. This TCR was sampled from a man in his forties or fifties with active or convalescent COVID-19. For the CDR3, the DNA is TGTGCCTGGAGTCAGGGGGCAGGCCAGCCCCAGCATTTT. Translating gives CAWSQGAGQPQHF.